The rows below give T cell receptor beta chains drawn from one sample of a study of blood T cell repertoires in COVID-19. Only in-frame clones appear in the TCRdb table, and some are missing; sequencing was by immunoSEQ multiplex PCR. The data show around 120,000 clones, 78% seen once. The sample taken for sequencing was peripheral blood. The source of these receptors is a man between 65 and 85 years old with acute or convalescent COVID-19. Both conserved end residues are part of each CDR3. D genes are given only for firm matches. Not all rows give a size; the values are once, few, many and, for expanded clones, a class.

J gene	clone size	D gene	V gene	CDR3 protein	CDR3 DNA
TRBJ2-7	-	-	TRBV5-6	CASSRRDYEQYF	TGTGCCAGCAGCCGGCGGGACTACGAGCAGTACTTC
TRBJ2-3	-	-	TRBV9	CASSVAAGTGTDTQYF	TGTGCCAGCAGCGTAGCAGCGGGTACGGGCACAGATACGCAGTATTTT
TRBJ2-5	-	TRBD2	TRBV5-1	CASSLGGSSGQETQYF	TGCGCCAGCAGCTTGGGGGGGTCTAGCGGCCAAGAGACCCAGTACTTC
TRBJ2-1	-	-	TRBV5-1	CASSYVDREQFF	TGCGCCAGCAGTTACGTAGACAGAGAGCAGTTCTTC
TRBJ2-1	few	TRBD2	TRBV18	CASSPGTSGVSDLYNEQFF	TGTGCCAGCTCACCCGGGACTAGCGGGGTCTCTGACCTTTACAATGAGCAGTTCTTC
TRBJ1-2	-	-	TRBV19	CATHRPGGVYGYTF	TGTGCCACCCATAGACCTGGAGGGGTTTATGGCTACACCTTC
TRBJ2-4	-	TRBD2	TRBV19	CASSIVLAGGQDIQYF	TGTGCCAGTAGTATAGTCCTAGCGGGGGGGCAGGACATTCAGTACTTC
TRBJ1-2	few	-	TRBV2	CASNPQGQGYGYTF	TGTGCCAGCAACCCCCAGGGGCAGGGATATGGCTACACCTTC
TRBJ1-5	-	-	TRBV15	CATSRPGTLNQPQHF	TGTGCCACCAGCAGACCCGGGACACTTAATCAGCCCCAGCATTTT
TRBJ1-1	-	TRBD1	TRBV9	CASSEDRAGSNTEAFF	TGTGCCAGCAGCGAGGACAGGGCCGGGTCGAACACTGAAGCTTTCTTT
TRBJ2-5	-	-	TRBV7-2	CASSFGGQETQYF	TGTGCCAGCAGCTTTGGGGGGCAAGAGACCCAGTACTTC
TRBJ2-3	few	TRBD1	TRBV5-4	CASFGTGRDTQYF	TGTGCCAGCTTCGGGACAGGCCGAGATACGCAGTATTTT
TRBJ2-7	-	-	TRBV6-9	CASSLPGSPHEQYF	TGTGCCAGCAGCCTTCCAGGGTCTCCCCACGAGCAGTACTTC
TRBJ1-5	-	-	TRBV18	CASSAMRTTNQPQHF	TGTGCCAGCTCAGCGATGAGGACAACCAATCAGCCCCAGCATTTT
TRBJ2-7	-	-	TRBV18	CASSPIAGQNYEQYF	TGTGCCAGCTCACCGATCGCCGGACAAAACTACGAGCAGTACTTC
TRBJ1-2	-	-	TRBV19	CAIGQGRNYGYTF	TGTGCCATCGGCCAGGGGCGTAACTATGGCTACACCTTC
TRBJ2-7	-	TRBD2	TRBV5-5	CASSPRRTSGIAYEQYF	TGTGCCAGCAGCCCTCGGAGGACTAGCGGCATTGCCTACGAGCAGTACTTC
TRBJ1-2	-	-	TRBV15	CATSRALLGEDYGYTF	TGTGCCACCAGCAGAGCCCTTCTCGGAGAAGACTATGGCTACACCTTC
TRBJ2-7	once	-	TRBV18	CASSPRLGGTTYEQYF	TGTGCCAGCTCACCCCGACTGGGGGGGACAACCTACGAGCAGTACTTC
TRBJ1-4	-	-	TRBV6-6	CASSYAGIGNEKLFF	TGTGCCAGCAGTTACGCGGGGATCGGTAATGAAAAACTGTTTTTT
TRBJ2-7	-	-	TRBV7-2	CASSLAGGYEQYF	TGTGCCAGCAGCTTAGCGGGAGGCTACGAGCAGTACTTC
TRBJ2-3	-	-	TRBV11-2	CASSLAGRGTDTQYF	TGTGCCAGCAGCTTGGCTGGTAGGGGTACAGATACGCAGTATTTT
TRBJ2-3	-	-	TRBV27	CASSRYRDSTDTQYF	TGTGCCAGCAGTCGGTACAGGGACAGCACAGATACGCAGTATTTT
TRBJ1-4	-	-	TRBV6-5	CASSLYEKLFF	TGTGCCAGCAGTCTTTATGAAAAACTGTTTTTT
TRBJ1-1	once	TRBD1	TRBV4-3	CASSRGTANTEAFF	TGCGCCAGCAGCCGAGGGACAGCGAACACTGAAGCTTTCTTT
TRBJ1-1	once	-	TRBV6-5	CASSYSGAPNTEAFF	TGTGCCAGCAGTTACTCGGGAGCACCGAACACTGAAGCTTTCTTT